Shown below are 15 T cell receptor beta chains from a single sample sequenced in a study of CD8 T cells in ankylosing spondylitis. Study observations and caveats: Characteristic of ankylosing spondylitis blood, it appeared, was a TCR beta motif comprising several highly homologous variants.

These receptors' targets are unknown. In TCRdb, the 5' RACE reads were re-called with MiXCR into one record per CDR3 protein. The sample includes 100,000 to 150,000 distinct CDR3 sequences, approximately 17% of them seen just once. The sample taken for sequencing was blood, either unsorted or a sorted T cell fraction (not recorded which). These receptor sequences come from a male donor with ankylosing spondylitis.

This clonotype was detected only a few times. The V and J genes are TRBV7-9 and TRBJ1-5; the match to TRBD1 covers 8 bases. CDR1 and CDR2 from the germline V gene are SEHNR and FQNEAQ (reference sequence). Germline trimming cut 4 bases from V and 7 bases from J; bases unmatched to any gene: 6. This CDR3 has 14 residues. The CDR3 here is CASSSQGAKQPQHF. DNA for the CDR3: TGTGCCAGCAGCTCTCAGGGGGCCAAGCAGCCCCAGCATTTT.

The chain links TRBV9 to TRBJ1-1; D is ambiguous. The V gene lost 0 bases and the J gene lost 3 bases, with 9 bases spanning the gap. The CDR3 has 14 amino acids. Germline CDR1 and CDR2: SGDLS and YYNGEE. Here the CDR3 DNA reads TGTGCCAGCAGCGTAGCCGTGGTTGACACTGAAGCTTTCTTT. Translation: CASSVAVVDTEAFF.

This clonotype was counted ten times or more. The rearrangement joins TRBV28 to TRBJ1-5; 7 nucleotides match TRBD1. Germline V gene sequence: CDR1 MDHEN, CDR2 SYDVKM. The CDR3 loop spans 14 amino acids. The junction had 5 bases not matched to a gene; V was cut back by 4 bases and J by 5 bases. In DNA form, the CDR3 reads TGTGCCAGCAGTTGGCACAGGGGTGATCAGCCCCAGCATTTT. It encodes CASSWHRGDQPQHF.

This sequence joins TRBV27 and TRBJ1-3; the D gene is possibly TRBD1 (6 bases). Trimming stripped 3 bases from V and 0 bases from J, with 18 bases between. The CDR3 contains 18 residues. The germline gives CDR1 MNHEY, CDR2 SMNVEV (reference sequence). CDR3 in DNA: TGTGCCAGCAGTTTGTCCGGGTCAGGGGCGTTCTCTGGAAACACCATATATTTT. Encoded protein: CASSLSGSGAFSGNTIYF.

This clonotype was seen only a few times. V and J are TRBV12-3 or TRBV12-4 and TRBJ2-7; D unresolved. Trimming pared 1 base from V and 2 bases from J, leaving 9 bases between. The length of the CDR3 is 14 residues. DNA of the CDR3: TGTGCCAGCAGTTTAGGATACCAGACCTACGAGCAGTACTTC. Protein product: CASSLGYQTYEQYF.

This clonotype occurred many times. This chain uses TRBV29-1 with TRBJ2-2, with TRBD2 as a possible D gene (6 bases). The germline V gene has CDR1 SQVTM and CDR2 ANQGSEA. Trimming took 6 bases from V and 6 from J, leaving 14 bases between them. This CDR3 region has 13 residues. The CDR3 DNA follows: TGCAGCGTGGGGACTGGGCCGGCCGGGGAGCTGTTTTTT. This codes for CSVGTGPAGELFF.

Ten or more counts support this clonotype. The genes are TRBV12-3 or TRBV12-4 and TRBJ2-1; the D gene is possibly TRBD2 (6 bases). There are 13 residues in the CDR3. Trimming left V 3 bases short and J 5 bases short, with 8 bases between. CDR3 region: CASSFGGHNEQFF. In DNA form, the CDR3 reads TGTGCCAGCAGTTTCGGGGGTCACAATGAGCAGTTCTTC.

This clonotype was observed a few times. This chain joins TRBV27 and TRBJ2-7; 9 bases line up with TRBD2. The CDR3 has 16 amino acids. The ends lost 0 bases at V and 2 bases at J; junction bases unmatched: 5. Germline CDR1 is MNHEY and CDR2 is SMNVEV (reference sequence). This CDR3 reads CASSLSTSGQTYEQYF. The CDR3 coding sequence is TGTGCCAGCAGTTTATCCACTAGCGGGCAAACCTACGAGCAGTACTTC.

Only a few counts were recorded for this clonotype. J is TRBJ2-3 and V is TRBV6-1; D tentatively reads TRBD1 or TRBD2 (5 bases each). Germline V gene sequence: CDR1 MNHNS, CDR2 SASEGT. The CDR3 sequence is 15 residues long. The V end was cut by 6 bases, the J end by 2 bases, with 15 bases between. CDR3 DNA sequence: TGTGCCAGCAGCAGCGTGAGGGGAGTCACAGATACGCAGTATTTT. The encoded protein is CASSSVRGVTDTQYF.

The sample holds a few counts of this clonotype. The chain carries TRBV27 and TRBJ2-7; 7 bases match TRBD2. Germline loops: CDR1 MNHEY, CDR2 SMNVEV (reference sequence). The V and J ends lost 7 bases and 2 bases, in that order; junction bases with no gene match: 5. The CDR3 contains 13 residues. The CDR3 DNA sequence: TGTGCCAGCAACGGGGGGTCCACCTACGAGCAGTACTTC. This sequence encodes CASNGGSTYEQYF.

The sample holds a few counts of this clonotype. The chain is built from TRBV6-2 or TRBV6-3 and TRBJ2-3; the match to TRBD2 covers 7 bases. Germline trimming cut 6 bases from V and 0 bases from J; bases unmatched to any gene: 6. The germline V gene has CDR1 MNHEY and CDR2 SVGEGT. CDR3 length equals 15 residues. Written as DNA, the CDR3 is TGTGCCAGCAGCCTTACTAGCGATAGCACAGATACGCAGTATTTT. This translates into CASSLTSDSTDTQYF.

This clonotype was picked up a small number of times. The chain is built from TRBV5-1 and TRBJ1-1; D call uncertain. The germline V gene has CDR1 SGHRS and CDR2 YFSETQ. CDR3 length: 14 residues. The ends were cut back, 4 bases at V and 6 bases at J, with 16 bases in the middle. DNA of the CDR3: TGCGCCAGCAGCAGAACGGAATCGGAACCTGAAGCTTTCTTT. Protein product: CASSRTESEPEAFF.

This clonotype was recorded a few times. The chain is built from TRBV4-2 and TRBJ1-2, with TRBD1 matching over 7 bases. Germline CDR1 and CDR2: LGHNA and YNFKEQ. This CDR3 spans 13 amino acids. Trimming cost V 2 bases and J 8 bases; bases outside gene matches: 5. The CDR3 loop is CASSQSTGWGYTF. Written as DNA, the CDR3 is TGTGCCAGCAGCCAATCGACAGGGTGGGGCTACACCTTC.

The chain joins TRBV7-9 to TRBJ2-7; the D gene is possibly TRBD1 (6 bases). V was clipped by 3 bases and J by 5 bases, with 11 bases between them. The CDR3 is 13 residues long. Germline loops: CDR1 SEHNR, CDR2 FQNEAQ (reference sequence). Here the CDR3 DNA reads TGTGCCAGCAGCTTTCCGTACAGGGACGAGCAGTACTTC. As protein: CASSFPYRDEQYF.

This clonotype was seen a handful of times. The rearrangement joins TRBV9 to TRBJ2-1, with TRBD2 identical over 10 bases. The V gene's germline CDR1 is SGDLS and CDR2 YYNGEE. CDR3 size: 15 residues. With V trimmed by 3 bases and J by 4 bases, 4 bases remained unmatched. The CDR3 sequence is CASSETSGKYNEQFF. DNA for the CDR3: TGTGCCAGCAGCGAAACTAGCGGGAAATACAATGAGCAGTTCTTC.